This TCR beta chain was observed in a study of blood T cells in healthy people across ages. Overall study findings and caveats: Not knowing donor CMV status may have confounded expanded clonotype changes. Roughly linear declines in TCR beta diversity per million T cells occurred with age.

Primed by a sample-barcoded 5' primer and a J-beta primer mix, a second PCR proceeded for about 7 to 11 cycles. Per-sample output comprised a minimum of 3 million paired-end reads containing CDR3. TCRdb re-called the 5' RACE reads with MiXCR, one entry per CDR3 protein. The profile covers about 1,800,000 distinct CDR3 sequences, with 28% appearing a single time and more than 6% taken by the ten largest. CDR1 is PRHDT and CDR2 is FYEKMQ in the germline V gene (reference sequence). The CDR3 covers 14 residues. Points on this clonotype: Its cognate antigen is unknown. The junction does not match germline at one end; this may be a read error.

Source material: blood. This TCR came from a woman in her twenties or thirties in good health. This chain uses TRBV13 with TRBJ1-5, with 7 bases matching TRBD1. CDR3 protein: CASSYRGQGRPRHF. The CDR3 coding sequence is TGTGCCAGCAGCTACAGGGGCCAAGGTCGGCCCCGGCATTTT. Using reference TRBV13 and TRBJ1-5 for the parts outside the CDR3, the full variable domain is AAGVIQSPRHLIKEKRETATLKCYPIPRHDTVYWYQQGPGQDPQFLISFYEKMQSDKGSIPDRFSAQQFSDYHSELNMSSLELGDSALYFCASSYRGQGRPRHFGDGTRLSIL.